This TCR beta chain is drawn from a study of T cell responses to AZD1222 COVID-19 vaccine. Study-wide points: Baseline seropositives among AZD1222 recipients totaled only five to seven.

In this sample, this clone turned up once. Its cognate antigen is unknown. The V and J ends lost 5 bases and 8 bases respectively, with 16 bases between them. This CDR3 has 15 residues. The germline gives CDR1 SGHAT, CDR2 FQNNGV. The data were produced by immunoSEQ multiplex PCR, yet TCRdb's version contains in-frame clones alone and is incomplete. The sample lists some 130,000 clones; about nine tenths were seen once. This sequence was found in an adult in good health. The J gene is TRBJ1-6, the V gene TRBV11-2; D is uncertain. The sample consisted of peripheral blood, taken on day 0 of AZD1222 vaccination. The CDR3 DNA reads as TGTGCCAGCAGCGTTAGACTCAGTACCGATTCACCCCTCCACTTT. This codes for CASSVRLSTDSPLHF.